Each of the 19 T cell receptor beta chains below was sequenced from the same sample in a study of cytomegalovirus exposure and HLA in healthy donors. PCR primers comprised 60 Vbeta and 13 Jbeta primers. Clones were read by immunoSEQ multiplex PCR, and TCRdb kept only the in-frame ones, dropping some. Among roughly 98,000 clones listed, approximately 74% were seen once. What was sequenced was PBMCs. The receptor set was obtained from a woman in her seventies in good health and CMV-seropositive.

This chain joins TRBV7-3 and TRBJ2-2, with 7 positions matching TRBD2. Losses at the gene ends were 0 bases for V and 2 bases for J; bases not matched to a gene: 3. Germline CDR1 SGHTA, CDR2 FQGTGA. The CDR3 is 16 residues long. DNA of the CDR3: TGTGCCAGCAGCTTAACTCCTAGCGGTAACACCGGGGAGCTGTTTTTT. It codes for CASSLTPSGNTGELFF. Variable domain in full (rest from reference TRBV7-3 and TRBJ2-2): GAGVSQTPSNKVTEKGKYVELRCDPISGHTALYWYRQSLGQGPEFLIYFQGTGAADDSGLPNDRFFAVRPEGSVSTLKIQRTERGDSAVYLCASSLTPSGNTGELFFGEGSRLTVL.

This clone was seen a few times. This rearrangement joins TRBV29-1 to TRBJ2-1; 9 nucleotides match TRBD1. V lost 1 base, J lost 4 bases, and 8 bases stayed unmatched. Germline V gene data show CDR1 as SQVTM and CDR2 as ANQGSEA. The CDR3 has 16 residues. This CDR3 reads CSVEGTGQGMYNEQFF. The CDR3 region has the DNA TGCAGCGTTGAAGGGACGGGACAGGGTATGTACAATGAGCAGTTCTTC.

V usage is TRBV4-1 and J usage is TRBJ1-5, with TRBD1 as a possible D gene (6 bases). The germline CDR1 and CDR2 sequences are MGHRA and YSYEKL. CDR3 size: 15 residues. Trimming left V 3 bases short and J 6 bases short, with 15 bases between. CDR3 sequence reads: CASSHQQGGAQPQHF. CDR3 DNA: TGCGCCAGCAGCCATCAACAGGGCGGCGCTCAGCCCCAGCATTTT.

The V gene is TRBV28, the J gene TRBJ2-3; 8 nucleotides agree with TRBD1. Germline CDR1 and CDR2: MDHEN and SYDVKM. CDR3 length: 14 residues. With 3 bases clipped from V and 1 base from J, the junction kept 0 bases outside the gene matches. CDR3 bases: TGTGCCAGCAGTTTGACAGGGGGCACAGATACGCAGTATTTT. Its protein is CASSLTGGTDTQYF.

This rearrangement joins TRBV27 to TRBJ1-5; 7 bases align to TRBD1. The germline CDR1 and CDR2 sequences are MNHEY and SMNVEV (reference sequence). Trimming took 0 bases from V and 2 from J; bases not matched to a gene: 7. CDR3 length: 17 amino acids. CDR3 sequence reads: CASSLSSGGRRNQPQHF. Here the CDR3 DNA reads TGTGCCAGCAGTTTATCGTCAGGGGGTAGGCGCAATCAGCCCCAGCATTTT.

This chain links TRBV9 with TRBJ2-5; D ambiguous. V lost 0 bases to trimming and J lost 5 bases, with 8 bases between them. Germline assignment: CDR1 SGDLS and CDR2 YYNGEE. The CDR3 is made up of 13 amino acids. This CDR3 is CASSVEPRETQYF. CDR3 nucleotides: TGTGCCAGCAGCGTAGAACCACGGGAGACCCAGTACTTC.

This rearrangement joins TRBV19 to TRBJ1-1; a weak D match, TRBD1 (6 bases). Germline V gene sequence: CDR1 LNHDA, CDR2 SQIVND (reference sequence). The CDR3 extends over 16 amino acids. Trimming removed 1 base at V and 1 base at J, with 13 bases between. The CDR3 protein is CASSIVVGASNTEAFF. CDR3 in DNA: TGTGCCAGTAGTATAGTCGTGGGGGCCTCGAACACTGAAGCTTTCTTT.

The chain uses TRBV14 and TRBJ2-3, with D unresolved. The CDR3 covers 12 residues. Trimming took off 0 bases at V and 10 bases at J, with 8 bases between the two ends. Germline values: CDR1 SGHDN, CDR2 FVKESK. This CDR3 is CASSQDTGPQYF. CDR3 sequence (DNA): TGTGCCAGCAGCCAAGATACGGGTCCGCAGTATTTT.

The V call is TRBV28, the J call TRBJ1-5; D call uncertain. The V end was cut by 5 bases, the J end by 4 bases, with 9 bases between. This CDR3 spans 13 amino acids. From germline, CDR1 is MDHEN and CDR2 SYDVKM. CDR3 DNA: TGTGCCAGCAGTCCACCGGGAAATCAGCCCCAGCATTTT. Protein: CASSPPGNQPQHF.

V and J are TRBV19 and TRBJ2-6, with 8 bases matching TRBD1. Germline V CDR1 and CDR2: LNHDA, SQIVND (reference sequence). The CDR3 runs 16 residues. V was pared by 6 bases and J by 0 bases, with 4 bases of the junction left unmatched. The CDR3 sequence is CASRRQGSSGANVLTF. For the CDR3, the DNA is TGTGCCAGTAGAAGACAGGGGAGCTCTGGGGCCAACGTCCTGACTTTC.

The chain combines TRBV5-1 with TRBJ2-5; 8 bases are a match to TRBD2. The J call may be faulty, since TRBJ2-7 better matches the DNA end. The CDR3 length is 15 residues. Germline-derived CDR1 and CDR2 are SGHRS and YFSETQ. CDR3 protein: CASSLVPGGYYEQYF. DNA of the CDR3: TGCGCCAGCAGCTTGGTTCCGGGGGGGTACTACGAGCAGTACTTC.

This clone was seen just once. The chain carries TRBV28 and TRBJ2-5, with D possibly being TRBD2 (5 bases). Trimming stripped 3 bases from V and 1 base from J, with 9 bases between. There are 14 residues in the CDR3. Germline V gives CDR1 MDHEN, CDR2 SYDVKM. The CDR3 protein is CASSFAGLQETQYF. The CDR3 DNA reads TGTGCCAGCAGTTTTGCGGGCCTCCAAGAGACCCAGTACTTC.

The genes are TRBV5-4 and TRBJ2-5, with TRBD1 identical over 10 bases. Germline V gene data show CDR1 as SGHNT and CDR2 as YYREEE (reference sequence). The length of the CDR3 is 16 residues. With 4 bases clipped from V and 4 bases from J, the junction kept 10 bases outside the gene matches. The chain's CDR3 is CASSTRTGGAGETQYF. As DNA, the CDR3 is TGTGCCAGCAGCACTCGGACAGGGGGAGCCGGAGAGACCCAGTACTTC.

This sequence joins TRBV28 and TRBJ2-7; 9 bases line up with TRBD2. With 5 bases clipped from V and 4 bases from J, the junction kept 12 bases outside the gene matches. The germline CDR1 and CDR2 sequences are MDHEN and SYDVKM. This CDR3 contains 16 residues. The CDR3 region has the DNA TGTGCCAGCAGTGTGGGGGGGCGGACTAGCGCATACGAGCAGTACTTC. Translating gives CASSVGGRTSAYEQYF.

This chain uses TRBV5-6 with TRBJ2-7; D is perhaps TRBD1 (5 bases). This CDR3 has 14 amino acids. Trimming shortened V by 4 bases and J by 5 bases, and 16 bases separated the two germline ends. The germline CDR1 and CDR2 sequences are SGHDT and YYEEEE. CDR3 loop: CASSPTRVRDEQYF. Here the CDR3 DNA reads TGTGCCAGCAGCCCTACCCGTGTCAGGGACGAGCAGTACTTC.

The V call is TRBV11-2, the J call TRBJ1-3, with no clear D. Germline V gene lookup returns CDR1 SGHAT and CDR2 FQNNGV. The V end lost 3 bases, the J end lost 2 bases, and 8 bases lay between the germline ends. The CDR3 runs 14 residues. CDR3 nucleotide sequence: TGTGCCAGCAGCTTGTCAGGCCCTGGAAACACCATATATTTT. Translating gives CASSLSGPGNTIYF.

In its sample, this clone was seen a few times. CDR3: CASGDTNTGELFF. The CDR3 bases are TGTGCCAGCGGAGATACGAACACCGGGGAGCTGTTTTTT. This sequence joins TRBV2 and TRBJ2-2; D remains unclear. Trimming left V 8 bases short and J 0 bases short, with 7 bases between. There are 13 residues in the CDR3. CDR1 is SNHLY, CDR2 FYNNEI, per germline. The variable domain in full, completed from reference TRBV2 and TRBJ2-2, reads EPEVTQTPSHQVTQMGQEVILRCVPISNHLYFYWYRQILGQKVEFLVSFYNNEISEKSEIFDDQFSVERPDGSNFTLKIRSTKLEDSAMYFCASGDTNTGELFFGEGSRLTVL.

This chain joins TRBV6-6 and TRBJ1-5; D gene ambiguous. The CDR3 spans 14 residues. CDR1 and CDR2 from the germline V gene are MNHNY and SVGAGI (reference sequence). With 6 bases removed from V and 8 bases from J, the gap between germline ends came to 17 bases. The DNA of the CDR3 is TGTGCCAGCAGCCTCCCTTCCGTAGTAGAGCCCCAGCATTTT. Protein product: CASSLPSVVEPQHF.

The V call is TRBV7-2, the J call TRBJ2-7; 8 positions match TRBD2. This CDR3 has 15 amino acids. V was clipped by 1 base and J by 3 bases; unmatched bases: 5. Per germline, CDR1 SGHTA and CDR2 FQGNSA. The CDR3, as DNA: TGTGCCAGCAGCTTAGTTGGGACTAGAAGCTACGAGCAGTACTTC. Amino acids: CASSLVGTRSYEQYF.